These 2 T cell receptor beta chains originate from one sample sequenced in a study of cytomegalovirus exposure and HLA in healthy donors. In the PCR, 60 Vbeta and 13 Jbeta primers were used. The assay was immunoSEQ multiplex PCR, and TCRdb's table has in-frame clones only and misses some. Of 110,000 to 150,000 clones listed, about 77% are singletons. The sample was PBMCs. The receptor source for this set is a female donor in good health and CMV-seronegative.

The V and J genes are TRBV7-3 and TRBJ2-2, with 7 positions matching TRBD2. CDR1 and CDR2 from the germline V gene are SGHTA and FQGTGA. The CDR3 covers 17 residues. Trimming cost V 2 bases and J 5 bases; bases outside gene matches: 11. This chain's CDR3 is CASSLPPGSGITGELFF. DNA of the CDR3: TGTGCCAGCAGCTTACCGCCGGGAAGCGGGATTACCGGGGAGCTGTTTTTT. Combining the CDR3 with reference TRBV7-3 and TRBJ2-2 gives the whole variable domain GAGVSQTPSNKVTEKGKYVELRCDPISGHTALYWYRQSLGQGPEFLIYFQGTGAADDSGLPNDRFFAVRPEGSVSTLKIQRTERGDSAVYLCASSLPPGSGITGELFFGEGSRLTVL.

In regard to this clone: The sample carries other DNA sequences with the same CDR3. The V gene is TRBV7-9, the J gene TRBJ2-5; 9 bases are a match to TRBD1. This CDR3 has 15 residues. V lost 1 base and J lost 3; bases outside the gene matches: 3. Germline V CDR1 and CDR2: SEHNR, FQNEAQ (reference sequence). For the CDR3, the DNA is TGTGCCAGCAGCTTAGTGCGGACAGGGGAAGAGACCCAGTACTTC. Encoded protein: CASSLVRTGEETQYF.